This T cell receptor (beta chain) was identified during a study of T cell repertoires in cytomegalovirus infection. About the research overall: Public TCR beta signatures provided an indication of both CMV infection and a matching HLA type. Study conclusions and caveats: The cumulative frequency of public TCR beta families distinguished individuals who carried CMV together with the relevant HLA. Dominating the ex vivo response were TCR beta clonotypes that were CMV-specific and HLA-C-restricted.

A remark on this clonotype: Its antigen is as yet unknown.

With V trimmed by 1 base and J by 7 bases, 8 bases remained unmatched. This CDR3 is built from 15 residues. CDR1 LNHDA and CDR2 SQIVND come from the germline V gene (reference sequence). TCRdb called the reads again in MiXCR, with one record for every CDR3 protein. The repertoire holds 490,000 or so distinct CDR3 sequences, with roughly 12% as singletons. The TCR was taken from a human donor in good health (CMV status not recorded). Some clones in this sample may be carry-over from other donors' samples. The V gene is TRBV19, the J gene TRBJ2-3, with 7 bases matching TRBD2. Material: PBMCs. The CDR3 loop is CASSIGGRVGNTQYF. As DNA, the CDR3 is TGTGCCAGTAGTATAGGGGGGAGGGTCGGAAATACGCAGTATTTT.